The source of this TCR beta chain is a study of CXCR3-negative and CXCR3-positive naive CD8 T cells. In preparing the TRB cDNA libraries, 5' RACE with UMI labels was used. TCRdb re-called the 5' RACE reads and shows each CDR3 protein once, DNA omitted. Its table records approximately 89,000 distinct CDR3 sequences. Study observations and caveats: Greater hydrophobicity was found in TRB CDR3s of CXCR3-positive naive cells than of CXCR3-negative naive cells. Naive CXCR3-negative cells resembled naive CXCR3-positive cells in TRBV-TRBJ usage; memory cells differed.

Germline V gene sequence: CDR1 DFQATT, CDR2 SNEGSKA (reference sequence). The CDR3 extends over 15 amino acids. Cells that were CD45RO-CCR7+CD27+CD95- constituted naive CD8+ T cells. Details on this clonotype: Its specificity is not known.

V is TRBV20-1 and J is TRBJ2-2; TCRdb lists TRBD2, though no DNA is available to test this call. The origin of this receptor is a human donor in good health. Some clones in this sample may be carry-over from other donors' samples. The sequenced sample was naive CXCR3+ CD8+ T cells from blood. Subset in this sample: CD45RO-CCR7+CD27+CD95- naive CD8+ T cells expressing CXCR3 (TNR3+). CDR3 in amino acids: CSARSGREGTGELFF.